One and the same sample provided the 17 T cell receptor beta chains below, sequenced in a study of technical replicates of blood from a handful of donors. The data were produced by immunoSEQ multiplex PCR, yet TCRdb's version contains in-frame clones alone and is incomplete. The sample shows 74,000 or so clones, 75% to 95% of them seen only once. The sample taken for sequencing was T cells isolated from PBMCs. These receptors came from a human donor in good health.

The count of this clone is one. The genes are TRBV5-4 and TRBJ2-1; maybe TRBD2 (7 bases). Germline-derived CDR1 and CDR2 are SGHNT and YYREEE (reference sequence). The CDR3 has 14 residues. Trimming removed 7 bases at V and 6 bases at J, with 17 bases between. CDR3 in amino acids: CASLRRGGLNEQFF. The CDR3 region has the DNA TGTGCCAGCCTTAGGAGGGGGGGCCTCAATGAGCAGTTCTTC.

The rearrangement joins TRBV19 to TRBJ2-3; D remains ambiguous. The CDR3 length is 15 residues. Between the trimmed V and J ends, which lost 5 bases and 6 bases, there was a span of 18 bases. Germline CDR1 and CDR2: LNHDA and SQIVND (reference sequence). CDR3 DNA sequence: TGTGCCAGTAGTCTTGGGCTCGGTCTACTGGATACGCAGTATTTT. Encoded protein: CASSLGLGLLDTQYF.

The chain couples TRBV7-2 to TRBJ2-7, with 8 bases fitting TRBD1. This CDR3 has 15 amino acids. Germline V gene lookup returns CDR1 SGHTA and CDR2 FQGNSA. The V segment lost 4 bases and the J segment 4 bases; nucleotides outside the gene matches: 9. CDR3 residues: CASSSISGGLYEQYF. CDR3 DNA sequence: TGTGCCAGCAGCTCCATTTCAGGGGGCTTGTACGAGCAGTACTTC.

The genes are TRBV5-5 and TRBJ2-7; TRBD2 might be the D (7 bases). V was pared by 4 bases and J by 3 bases, with 14 bases between. This CDR3 spans 14 amino acids. Germline V gives CDR1 SGHKS, CDR2 YYEKEE (reference sequence). CDR3 in amino acids: CASSPPRGLYEQYF. The DNA for the CDR3 is TGTGCCAGCAGCCCCCCGCGGGGGCTCTACGAGCAGTACTTC.

This clone occurred once. The chain employs TRBV4-2 and TRBJ2-4; 12 bases are a match to TRBD2. V trimming: 4 bases; J trimming: 3 bases; junction bases outside the gene matches: 4. Germline V gives CDR1 LGHNA, CDR2 YNFKEQ. CDR3 length: 16 residues. The CDR3 DNA follows: TGTGCCAGCAGCCGGCTAGCGGGGGGGGACAAAAACATTCAGTACTTC. Protein: CASSRLAGGDKNIQYF.

The chain employs TRBV7-9 and TRBJ1-1; the D is unclear. The CDR3 covers 13 residues. V lost 3 bases and J 0 bases, leaving 5 bases between the germline ends. Germline CDR1 SEHNR, CDR2 FQNEAQ (reference sequence). The CDR3 DNA follows: TGTGCCAGCAGCTTCGACATGAACACTGAAGCTTTCTTT. This encodes CASSFDMNTEAFF.

This chain joins TRBV5-1 and TRBJ1-3, with D perhaps TRBD1 (5 bases). The CDR3 runs to 18 residues. Trimming shortened V by 0 bases and J by 0 bases, and 16 bases separated the two germline ends. The germline CDR1 and CDR2 sequences are SGHRS and YFSETQ. The CDR3: CASSLGDSNRFSGNTIYF. CDR3 nucleotide sequence: TGCGCCAGCAGCTTGGGGGACTCAAACAGGTTCTCTGGAAACACCATATATTTT.

The J gene is TRBJ1-1, the V gene TRBV5-6; 8 bases map to TRBD1. The CDR3 consists of 15 residues. Germline V gives CDR1 SGHDT, CDR2 YYEEEE. V shed 4 bases, J shed 1 base, and the junction held 6 bases outside the gene matches. The CDR3 reads CASSPTGTGNTEAFF. The CDR3 bases are TGTGCCAGCAGCCCAACCGGGACAGGGAACACTGAAGCTTTCTTT.

V usage is TRBV19 and J usage is TRBJ2-7, with 10 bases identical to TRBD1. This CDR3 spans 14 amino acids. CDR1 LNHDA and CDR2 SQIVND come from the germline V gene (reference sequence). J lost 6 bases, V lost 4 bases, and 6 bases had no gene match. The CDR3 reads CASSTGTGVAEQYF. The CDR3 coding sequence is TGTGCCAGTAGTACCGGGACAGGGGTGGCCGAGCAGTACTTC.

The V call is TRBV4-1, the J call TRBJ2-1; TRBD2 agrees at 9 bases. The CDR3 is 18 residues long. The V gene end was trimmed by 4 bases and the J gene end by 1 base; junction bases not matched to a gene: 11. Germline V CDR1 and CDR2: MGHRA, YSYEKL. CDR3 residues: CASSPRVLREGSYNEQFF. DNA for the CDR3: TGCGCCAGCAGCCCCAGAGTATTGCGGGAGGGATCCTACAATGAGCAGTTCTTC.

V and J are TRBV28 and TRBJ2-1, with 9 bases matching TRBD2. Unmatched junction bases numbered 6, after V lost 2 bases and J lost 7 bases. This CDR3 contains 15 residues. CDR1 is MDHEN and CDR2 is SYDVKM in the germline V gene. As DNA, the CDR3 is TGTGCCAGCAGTTTAGTTAGCGGGAGAGGGAATGAGCAGTTCTTC. Protein sequence: CASSLVSGRGNEQFF.

This rearrangement joins TRBV4-1 to TRBJ2-7; D is possibly TRBD2 (5 bases). The length of the CDR3 is 15 residues. Germline V CDR1 and CDR2: MGHRA, YSYEKL. The V end lost 1 base, the J end lost 2 bases, and 12 bases lay between the germline ends. CDR3 sequence (DNA): TGCGCCAGCAGCCAAGTGGAAGCGGCCACCTACGAGCAGTACTTC. Its translation is CASSQVEAATYEQYF.

V and J are TRBV2 and TRBJ1-5, with D possibly matching TRBD1 (6 bases). Trimming removed 4 bases at V and 3 bases at J, with 19 bases between. The CDR3 covers 17 residues. The germline V gene encodes CDR1 SNHLY and CDR2 FYNNEI. CDR3 region: CASSGLLLGQNNQPQHF. The CDR3 bases are TGTGCCAGCAGTGGGCTCCTATTAGGACAGAACAATCAGCCCCAGCATTTT.

The chain is built from TRBV4-1 and TRBJ2-5, with D hard to call. The V end was cut by 0 bases, the J end by 5 bases, with 4 bases between. Germline V lookup: CDR1 MGHRA, CDR2 YSYEKL. The CDR3 runs to 12 residues. The CDR3, as DNA: TGCGCCAGCAGCCAAGATCGGGAGACCCAGTACTTC. As protein: CASSQDRETQYF.

This clone was detected only a few times. V usage is TRBV7-9 and J usage is TRBJ2-1; weak D call: TRBD1 (6 bases). Trimming stripped 5 bases from V and 6 bases from J, with 11 bases between. This CDR3 has 13 residues. From germline, CDR1 is SEHNR and CDR2 FQNEAQ (reference sequence). CDR3 in amino acids: CASSLVRGNEQFF. The CDR3 nucleotides are TGTGCCAGCAGCCTAGTCAGGGGCAATGAGCAGTTCTTC.

The V call is TRBV29-1, the J call TRBJ1-2; 9 bases map to TRBD1. Germline V gene data show CDR1 as SQVTM and CDR2 as ANQGSEA. Losses at the gene ends were 7 bases for V and 2 bases for J; bases not matched to a gene: 8. CDR3 length: 14 residues. This CDR3 is CSAGGGTGNYGYTF. The CDR3 region has the DNA TGCAGCGCCGGCGGGGGGACAGGGAACTATGGCTACACCTTC.

This rearrangement joins TRBV7-8 to TRBJ2-1; 11 bases fit TRBD1. After removal of 5 bases from V and 9 bases from J, the junction contained 9 bases not matched to a gene. In germline, CDR1 is SGHVS, CDR2 FQNEAQ. The CDR3 sequence is 15 residues long. The DNA of the CDR3 is TGTGCCAGCAGCCACCGGGACAGGGGGATTTTTGAGCAGTTCTTC. Amino acid sequence: CASSHRDRGIFEQFF.